The source of this T cell receptor (beta chain) is a study of a mutant IDH1 vaccine in newly diagnosed glioma. Turning to the study itself: The vaccination schedule gave patients eight doses in weeks 1, 3, 5, 7, 11, 15, 19 and 23. Vaccines were begun 4-6 weeks after radiotherapy alone, or with temozolomide cycles.

As for time point: week 11, during vaccination. What each vaccine dose contained was 300 ug of mutant IDH1 20-mer peptide, accompanied by topical imiquimod. New IDH1-mutant, ATRX-lost WHO grade 3 or 4 astrocytomas occurred in donors. A remark on this clone: The antigen is not known.

Sequencing was performed with immunoSEQ multiplex PCR; in TCRdb, only in-frame clones are kept and a portion is missing. The table records some 33,000 clones, 60% to 80% of them present only once. The germline V and J ends were trimmed by 1 base and 6 bases, with 9 bases remaining between them. CDR1 and CDR2 (germline): WNHNN, SYGVQD (reference sequence). The CDR3 length is 14 residues. The source of this sequence is a man aged 30 to 39 with glioma. The chain joins TRBV10-1 to TRBJ2-2, with D maybe TRBD1 (5 bases). The starting material was PBMCs, obtained from a glioma patient whose treatment included an IDH1 peptide vaccine. The CDR3 coding sequence is TGCGCCAGCAGTGAGTTCCCAGGGTCCGGGGAGCTGTTTTTT. Translating gives CASSEFPGSGELFF.